These T cell receptor beta chains were read from a single sample in a study of radiation and T cells in renal cell carcinoma. Sequenced by immunoSEQ multiplex PCR; TCRdb stores in-frame clones only, minus some. The sample has about 150,000 clones, approximately 90% seen once. The sample consisted of blood, taken from a patient whose treatment included radiotherapy and nephrectomy. These receptors all stem from a woman between 45 and 65 years old with renal cell carcinoma. Both conserved end residues are part of each CDR3. D genes are given only for firm matches. Size is stated for part of the rows, as once, few or many counts, or as a class when the clone is expanded.

D	J	size	V	CDR3	DNA
TRBD1	TRBJ1-2	-	TRBV6-6	CASSPRQGAGGYTF	TGTGCCAGCAGCCCCAGACAGGGGGCTGGGGGCTACACCTTC
-	TRBJ1-5	-	TRBV30	CAWSYRLNSQPQHF	TGTGCCTGGAGTTATCGCCTAAACTCCCAGCCCCAGCATTTT
TRBD2	TRBJ2-7	-	TRBV4-3	CASSQNSGGWKDYEQYF	TGCGCCAGCAGCCAAAATAGCGGGGGGTGGAAGGACTACGAGCAGTACTTC
-	TRBJ1-1	few	TRBV7-9	CASSSTVNTEAFF	TGTGCCAGCAGTTCTACAGTGAACACTGAAGCTTTCTTT
-	TRBJ2-5	-	TRBV18	CASSRPPETQYF	TGTGCCAGCTCACGCCCTCCAGAGACCCAGTACTTC
-	TRBJ2-7	once	TRBV7-2	CASSSPGYEQYF	TGTGCCAGCAGCTCCCCGGGTTACGAGCAGTACTTC
-	TRBJ2-3	-	TRBV15	CATSRGSGPSTDTQYF	TGTGCCACCAGCAGGGGGAGCGGGCCAAGCACAGATACGCAGTATTTT
-	TRBJ1-2	-	TRBV5-6	CASSRGRGYTF	TGTGCCAGCAGCCGGGGCAGGGGCTACACCTTC
TRBD2	TRBJ2-7	-	TRBV6-5	CASSQSGGAFYEQYF	TGTGCCAGCAGTCAGAGCGGGGGGGCCTTCTACGAGCAGTACTTC
TRBD1	TRBJ2-3	-	TRBV10-1	CASSRDRATDTQYF	TGCGCCAGTTCAAGGGACAGGGCCACAGATACGCAGTATTTT
-	TRBJ1-1	-	TRBV19	CASSEFTEAFF	TGTGCCAGTAGTGAGTTTACTGAAGCTTTCTTT
-	TRBJ2-2	-	TRBV5-1	CASSLEVRGPTGELFF	TGCGCCAGCAGCTTGGAGGTACGGGGGCCCACCGGGGAGCTGTTTTTT
TRBD2	TRBJ2-5	-	TRBV6-6	CASSYSTSVETQYF	TGTGCCAGCAGTTACTCAACTAGCGTCGAGACCCAGTACTTC
-	TRBJ2-6	-	TRBV6-1	CASAGPGANVLTF	TGTGCCAGCGCGGGACCAGGGGCCAACGTCCTGACTTTC
-	TRBJ2-1	-	TRBV7-9	CASSLGWDTNTPNEQFF	TGTGCCAGCAGCTTAGGGTGGGATACCAACACCCCGAATGAGCAGTTCTTC
-	TRBJ1-4	-	TRBV5-4	CASSPALNEKLFF	TGTGCCAGCAGTCCCGCTCTTAATGAAAAACTGTTTTTT
-	TRBJ1-2	few	TRBV18	CASSPGAGYGYTF	TGTGCCAGCTCACCGGGCGCTGGCTATGGCTACACCTTC
-	TRBJ1-1	-	TRBV6-5	CASSYLGNTEAFF	TGTGCCAGCAGTTATTTGGGGAACACTGAAGCTTTCTTT
-	TRBJ2-7	-	TRBV19	CASSIVGAYEQYF	TGTGCCAGTAGTATCGTGGGAGCCTACGAGCAGTACTTC
TRBD1	TRBJ1-1	-	TRBV6-5	CASSRGQVEAFF	TGTGCCAGCAGTAGGGGACAGGTTGAAGCTTTCTTT
-	TRBJ1-6	-	TRBV4-1	CASGRRERDNSPLHF	TGCGCCAGCGGAAGACGGGAGAGGGATAATTCACCCCTCCACTTT
-	TRBJ1-2	-	TRBV4-3	CASSQEGFTGYTF	TGCGCCAGCAGCCAAGAGGGGTTCACTGGCTACACCTTC
-	TRBJ1-3	once	TRBV11-2	CASSLDMGFSGNTIYF	TGTGCCAGCAGCTTAGACATGGGGTTCTCAGGAAACACCATATATTTT
-	TRBJ2-7	-	TRBV7-2	CASSKDEQYF	TGTGCCAGCAGTAAAGACGAGCAGTACTTC
-	TRBJ2-5	-	TRBV10-3	CAISDLPEETQYF	TGTGCCATCAGTGATCTTCCCGAAGAGACCCAGTACTTC
-	TRBJ2-2	-	TRBV29-1	CSVEGQNTGELFF	TGCAGCGTGGAGGGACAGAACACCGGGGAGCTGTTTTTT
TRBD1	TRBJ1-5	-	TRBV6-5	CASSSTGQFFWPQHF	TGTGCCAGCAGTTCCACGGGACAGTTTTTTTGGCCCCAGCATTTT
-	TRBJ1-2	-	TRBV6-6	CASSKGHGNYGYTF	TGTGCCAGCAGTAAGGGACACGGGAACTATGGCTACACCTTC
TRBD2	TRBJ2-1	once	TRBV9	CASNQAGYNEQFF	TGTGCCAGCAACCAAGCGGGGTACAATGAGCAGTTCTTC
-	TRBJ1-3	-	TRBV11-3	CASLGRGNTIYF	TGTGCCAGTTTGGGCCGAGGAAACACCATATATTTT
-	TRBJ2-2	-	TRBV11-2	CASSLDLGTGELFF	TGTGCCAGCAGCTTAGACCTTGGCACCGGGGAGCTGTTTTTT
-	TRBJ1-1	few	TRBV29-1	CSVVMVGLNTEAFF	TGCAGCGTTGTTATGGTAGGATTGAACACTGAAGCTTTCTTT
-	TRBJ1-1	-	TRBV18	CASSPDSKNTEAFF	TGTGCCAGCTCACCGGACAGCAAGAACACTGAAGCTTTCTTT
-	TRBJ1-6	-	TRBV4-1	CASSQLGKEKGGSPLHF	TGCGCCAGCAGCCAATTGGGCAAAGAAAAGGGAGGTTCACCCCTCCACTTT
TRBD1	TRBJ1-2	-	TRBV6-7	CASSGRGRNYGYTF	TGTGCCAGCAGTGGCAGGGGGCGAAACTATGGCTACACCTTC
TRBD1	TRBJ2-1	-	TRBV14	CASSQGTAYNEQFF	TGTGCCAGCAGCCAGGGGACAGCGTACAATGAGCAGTTCTTC